The 2 T cell receptor beta chains below all came from one sample that was sequenced in a study of blood T cell repertoires in COVID-19. Profiling relied on immunoSEQ multiplex PCR, and the TCRdb table lists in-frame clones only, not all of them. The sample holds tens of thousands of clones; approximately 86% are singletons and the top ten take under 6.5%. What was sequenced was peripheral blood. Every receptor here comes from a man older than 75 with COVID-19, enrolled during active disease.

The genes are TRBV5-4 and TRBJ2-3; weak D call: TRBD2 (6 bases). This CDR3 has 15 amino acids. V lost 2 bases and J 2 bases, leaving 12 bases between the germline ends. In germline, CDR1 is SGHNT, CDR2 YYREEE (reference sequence). The CDR3 sequence is CASSFLASHTDTQYF. The CDR3 nucleotides are TGTGCCAGCAGCTTTCTAGCGAGTCACACAGATACGCAGTATTTT.

V is TRBV19 and J is TRBJ2-5; 10 bases are shared with TRBD1. This CDR3 is 14 amino acids long. The germline V gene encodes CDR1 LNHDA and CDR2 SQIVND (reference sequence). J was trimmed by 5 bases and V by 6 bases; bases with no gene match: 6. Here the CDR3 reads CASSRDRGGETQYF. Here the CDR3 DNA reads TGTGCCAGTAGCCGGGACAGGGGTGGCGAGACCCAGTACTTC.